This T cell receptor (beta chain) was documented in a study of T cell responses to AZD1222 COVID-19 vaccine. Study-wide findings and caveats: A mostly white British donor set with more females was recruited, and clonal diversity was possibly underestimated.

The table came from immunoSEQ multiplex PCR; TCRdb's copy has only in-frame clones and leaves some out. The table shows 100,000 to 150,000 clones, with about nine tenths occurring only once. CDR3 length: 16 residues. V was trimmed by 5 bases and J by 4 bases, leaving 15 bases between them. Germline V gives CDR1 MNHEY, CDR2 SMNVEV (reference sequence). A remark on this clone: Antigen specificity is unknown.

Sequences were derived from peripheral blood, sampled on day 0 of AZD1222 vaccination. V usage is TRBV27 and J usage is TRBJ2-6; D remains unclear. This TCR was recovered from an adult in good health. CDR3 DNA sequence: TGTGCCAGCAGTCTTACGGTCGTAGTGGGGGCCAACGTCCTGACTTTC. Its translation: CASSLTVVVGANVLTF.